The 27 T cell receptor beta chains below all came from one sample that was sequenced in a study of cytomegalovirus exposure and HLA in healthy donors. The PCR ran on 60 Vbeta and 13 Jbeta primers. Measured with immunoSEQ multiplex PCR; TCRdb has only the in-frame clones, and not every one. This sample has about 130,000 clones, with 70% to 80% found just once. The sequenced sample was PBMCs. These TCRs come from a man aged 25 to 40 in good health and CMV-seronegative.

CDR3 region: CASSLTSGSLGNYEQYF. CDR3 sequence (DNA): TGCGCCAGCAGCTTGACTAGCGGGAGCCTGGGGAACTACGAGCAGTACTTC. V usage is TRBV5-1 and J usage is TRBJ2-7, with 11 bases fitting TRBD2. The germline CDR1 and CDR2 sequences are SGHRS and YFSETQ. This CDR3 has 17 residues. J gave up 3 bases and V 1 base, and 9 bases lay outside the gene matches.

The V and J genes are TRBV20-1 and TRBJ1-5; D remains ambiguous. Germline V CDR1 and CDR2: DFQATT, SNEGSKA (reference sequence). V was clipped by 6 bases and J by 4 bases, with 7 bases between them. CDR3 length equals 11 residues. Here the CDR3 reads CSAGLNQPQHF. CDR3 bases: TGCAGTGCCGGGTTGAATCAGCCCCAGCATTTT.

This clone has only a few counts. The chain carries TRBV11-3 and TRBJ2-7; 7 positions agree with TRBD2. The CDR3 totals 13 residues. Germline CDR1 and CDR2: SGHNT and YENEEA. After removal of 3 bases from V and 2 bases from J, the junction contained 1 base not matched to a gene. The CDR3 sequence is CASSLGTTYEQYF. The DNA for the CDR3 is TGTGCCAGCAGCTTGGGGACTACCTACGAGCAGTACTTC.

This chain links TRBV28 with TRBJ2-7, with D possibly matching TRBD1 (6 bases). Trimming pared 4 bases from V and 6 bases from J, leaving 13 bases between. Germline CDR1 is MDHEN and CDR2 is SYDVKM. The CDR3 is 13 amino acids. The chain's CDR3 is CASSWYRAAEQYF. The DNA for the CDR3 is TGTGCCAGCAGTTGGTACAGGGCGGCCGAGCAGTACTTC.

The chain joins TRBV10-3 to TRBJ2-5; D might be TRBD2 (5 bases). CDR3 length: 12 residues. CDR1 is ENHRY and CDR2 is SYGVKD in the germline V gene. V lost 4 bases and J 3 bases, leaving 6 bases between the germline ends. The CDR3 reads CAISAGKETQYF. In nucleotides, the CDR3 is TGTGCCATCAGTGCCGGGAAAGAGACCCAGTACTTC.

This sequence joins TRBV6-5 and TRBJ2-3; 7 bases fit TRBD1. CDR3 length equals 14 residues. V lost 6 bases and J lost 0; bases outside the gene matches: 3. The germline V gene has CDR1 MNHEY and CDR2 SVGAGI. The CDR3 DNA sequence: TGTGCCAGCAGCGAGACAGGGAGCACAGATACGCAGTATTTT. Protein sequence: CASSETGSTDTQYF.

This sequence joins TRBV30 and TRBJ1-2; the D is unclear. The germline V gene has CDR1 GTSNPN and CDR2 SVGIG (reference sequence). V lost 3 bases, J lost 5 bases, and 10 bases lay in between. The CDR3 has 12 amino acids. CDR3 sequence (DNA): TGTGCCTGGAGCCCAGGCGGGTATGGCTACACCTTC. This codes for CAWSPGGYGYTF.

The chain uses TRBV27 and TRBJ2-1, with 12 bases fitting TRBD2. Germline assignment: CDR1 MNHEY and CDR2 SMNVEV (reference sequence). The trim removed 1 base at V and 6 bases at J, leaving 1 base unmatched. The CDR3 has 15 amino acids. CDR3 coding DNA: TGTGCCAGCAGTTTATGGACTAGCGGGATCAATGAGCAGTTCTTC. Encoded protein: CASSLWTSGINEQFF.

This clone was counted a few times. The genes are TRBV5-1 and TRBJ2-3, with TRBD1 matching over 8 bases. The germline gives CDR1 SGHRS, CDR2 YFSETQ. J gave up 5 bases and V 5 bases, and 7 bases lay outside the gene matches. The CDR3 sequence is 14 residues long. The CDR3 DNA reads as TGCGCCAGCAGGGACAGGGCATTCCAAGATACGCAGTATTTT. This codes for CASRDRAFQDTQYF.

The rearrangement uses TRBV14 and TRBJ1-1, with TRBD1 identical over 7 bases. Trimming took 4 bases from V and 2 from J; bases not matched to a gene: 7. The CDR3 is 15 residues long. From germline, CDR1 is SGHDN and CDR2 FVKESK. The CDR3 here is CASSLQGQGNTEAFF. The CDR3 coding sequence is TGTGCCAGCAGCCTACAGGGGCAGGGAAACACTGAAGCTTTCTTT.

CDR3 protein: CASSFQGDQPQHF. The CDR3, as DNA: TGTGCCAGCAGTTTTCAGGGCGATCAGCCCCAGCATTTT. This chain links TRBV27 with TRBJ1-5; D might be TRBD1 (5 bases). The CDR3 consists of 13 residues. V lost 3 bases, J lost 5 bases, and 8 bases lay in between. The germline CDR1 and CDR2 sequences are MNHEY and SMNVEV (reference sequence).

The V and J genes are TRBV28 and TRBJ2-7; 11 bases line up with TRBD1. CDR3 length equals 14 residues. Germline V gene data show CDR1 as MDHEN and CDR2 as SYDVKM. The V segment lost 6 bases and the J segment 5 bases; nucleotides outside the gene matches: 6. The CDR3 bases are TGTGCCAGCAGGGGGGGGACAGGGGGACACGAGCAGTACTTC. Protein: CASRGGTGGHEQYF.

The rearrangement uses TRBV6-5 and TRBJ2-5; the match to TRBD1 covers 7 bases. Trimming cost V 5 bases and J 2 bases; bases outside gene matches: 5. Looked up from germline, CDR1 is MNHEY and CDR2 is SVGAGI. CDR3 length equals 14 residues. The chain's CDR3 is CASSRRQGQETQYF. The CDR3 DNA reads TGTGCCAGCAGTCGTAGACAGGGACAAGAGACCCAGTACTTC.

The gene calls are TRBV18 and TRBJ2-5; D is possibly TRBD1 (7 bases). The V end lost 6 bases, the J end lost 2 bases, and 10 bases lay between the germline ends. CDR1 KGHSH and CDR2 LQKENI come from the germline V gene. CDR3 length: 13 residues. CDR3 protein: CASSPGGQETQYF. The DNA for the CDR3 is TGTGCCAGCTCCCCAGGGGGGCAAGAGACCCAGTACTTC.

This sequence joins TRBV7-9 and TRBJ2-7, with a weak D call TRBD1 (5 bases). V was clipped by 0 bases and J by 0 bases, with 15 bases between them. CDR3 length equals 17 residues. CDR1 is SEHNR and CDR2 is FQNEAQ in the germline V gene (reference sequence). CDR3: CASSLAHGGRDSYEQYF. CDR3 coding DNA: TGTGCCAGCAGCTTAGCTCACGGTGGCAGGGACTCCTACGAGCAGTACTTC.

The CDR3 spells CASSDIGQGVWGNTEAFF. The CDR3 DNA follows: TGTGCCAGCAGCGACATCGGACAGGGGGTTTGGGGAAACACTGAAGCTTTCTTT. J is TRBJ1-1 and V is TRBV9, with 10 bases fitting TRBD1. Germline V gives CDR1 SGDLS, CDR2 YYNGEE. CDR3 length equals 18 residues. With 3 bases clipped from V and 2 bases from J, the junction kept 13 bases outside the gene matches.

A single count supports this clone. The chain carries TRBV14 and TRBJ2-1; 7 nucleotides align to TRBD2. V lost 2 bases to trimming and J lost 8 bases; unmatched junction nucleotides: 12. Germline V gives CDR1 SGHDN, CDR2 FVKESK. This CDR3 has 16 amino acids. The CDR3 DNA is TGTGCCAGCAGCCAAATCGTGGGAGGGCCTAGGGATGAGCAGTTCTTC. It is translated as CASSQIVGGPRDEQFF. Full variable domain (remainder filled in from reference TRBV14 and TRBJ2-1): EAGVTQFPSHSVIEKGQTVTLRCDPISGHDNLYWYRRVMGKEIKFLLHFVKESKQDESGMPNNRFLAERTGGTYSTLKVQPAELEDSGVYFCASSQIVGGPRDEQFFGPGTRLTVL.

V gene TRBV5-1 combines with J gene TRBJ2-7; 13 positions agree with TRBD2. CDR1 SGHRS and CDR2 YFSETQ come from the germline V gene. Trimming removed 6 bases from V and 6 bases from J; junction bases left unmatched: 9. The CDR3 sequence is 15 residues long. The CDR3 loop reads CASNPGLAGAGEQYF. CDR3 nucleotide sequence: TGCGCCAGCAACCCCGGACTAGCGGGAGCGGGCGAGCAGTACTTC. The variable domain in full, with the rest retrieved from reference TRBV5-1 and TRBJ2-7, is KAGVTQTPRYLIKTRGQQVTLSCSPISGHRSVSWYQQTPGQGLQFLFEYFSETQRNKGNFPGRFSGRQFSNSRSEMNVSTLELGDSALYLCASNPGLAGAGEQYFGPGTRLTVT.

The rearrangement joins TRBV5-1 to TRBJ1-5; unclear D gene. V lost 4 bases and J 5 bases, leaving 13 bases between the germline ends. The CDR3 has 14 residues. Germline V gene sequence: CDR1 SGHRS, CDR2 YFSETQ. CDR3 amino acids: CASSPGGSDQPQHF. CDR3 bases: TGCGCCAGCAGCCCTGGCGGTTCGGATCAGCCCCAGCATTTT. Combining the CDR3 with reference TRBV5-1 and TRBJ1-5 gives the whole variable domain KAGVTQTPRYLIKTRGQQVTLSCSPISGHRSVSWYQQTPGQGLQFLFEYFSETQRNKGNFPGRFSGRQFSNSRSEMNVSTLELGDSALYLCASSPGGSDQPQHFGDGTRLSIL.

V gene TRBV19 combines with J gene TRBJ1-1; weak D call: TRBD1 (6 bases). Between the trimmed V and J ends, which lost 6 bases and 5 bases, there was a span of 19 bases. The germline V gene has CDR1 LNHDA and CDR2 SQIVND (reference sequence). The CDR3 extends over 15 amino acids. CDR3 DNA sequence: TGTGCCAGTAGCACGATTTCGACAGGTCGGACTGAAGCTTTCTTT. Protein product: CASSTISTGRTEAFF.

This chain links TRBV18 with TRBJ2-7; D not resolved. Per germline, CDR1 KGHSH and CDR2 LQKENI. This CDR3 comprises 15 residues. V lost 1 base, J lost 5 bases, and 15 bases lay in between. The CDR3 region has the DNA TGTGCCAGCTCACCACAAGATATGCGGTTCGACGAGCAGTACTTC. Its translation: CASSPQDMRFDEQYF.

This chain connects TRBV27 to TRBJ2-7; TRBD1 aligns across 7 bases. This CDR3 contains 16 residues. After removal of 6 bases from V and 2 bases from J, the junction contained 13 bases not matched to a gene. Looked up from germline, CDR1 is MNHEY and CDR2 is SMNVEV (reference sequence). This CDR3 is CASSPPIDRVPYEQYF. CDR3 DNA: TGTGCCAGCAGCCCTCCCATAGACAGGGTGCCCTACGAGCAGTACTTC.

The chain employs TRBV21-1 and TRBJ2-2; the table names TRBD2, a call not compared with the DNA. TRBV21-1 is a recognized pseudogene. The CDR3 length is 11 residues. The CDR3 DNA is TGTGCCAGCACGGTTATAGGGGAGCTGTTTTTT. This gives the protein CASTVIGELFF.

The rearrangement joins TRBV16 to TRBJ2-7; 7 positions match TRBD1. CDR3 length: 16 amino acids. V gave up 1 base and J gave up 2 bases; unmatched junction bases: 8. Germline CDR1 reads KGHSY; CDR2 reads FQNENV. The CDR3 nucleotides are TGTGCCAGCAGCCAATTCGGGATCGGGACAGCCTACGAGCAGTACTTC. Amino acid sequence: CASSQFGIGTAYEQYF.

V usage is TRBV18 and J usage is TRBJ1-3, with a weak D call TRBD1 (6 bases). Germline CDR1 reads KGHSH; CDR2 reads LQKENI. With 3 bases removed from V and 2 bases from J, the gap between germline ends came to 14 bases. The CDR3 loop spans 16 amino acids. CDR3 loop: CASSPYREKAGNTIYF. The CDR3, as DNA: TGTGCCAGCTCACCGTACAGGGAGAAGGCTGGAAACACCATATATTTT.

This chain connects TRBV10-2 to TRBJ2-7, with a tentative D call TRBD1 (5 bases). CDR1 and CDR2 from the germline V gene are WSHSY and SAAADI. Deletions cut 2 bases from V and 0 bases from J, with 11 bases between. The CDR3 spans 15 residues. CDR3: CASSERSGRSYEQYF. In DNA form, the CDR3 reads TGCGCCAGCAGTGAGCGGTCAGGGCGCTCCTACGAGCAGTACTTC.

This chain's CDR3 is CASKEQGNTIYF. The CDR3 nucleotides are TGTGCCAGCAAAGAACAGGGAAACACCATATATTTT. This chain connects TRBV6-1 to TRBJ1-3; D is unclear. Trimming took off 7 bases at V and 4 bases at J, with 8 bases between the two ends. CDR3 length equals 12 residues. The V gene's germline CDR1 is MNHNS and CDR2 SASEGT.